These 11 T cell receptor beta chains came from one sample sequenced in a study of T cells in narcolepsy. TCRdb's copy holds only in-frame clones and misses some; the assay was immunoSEQ multiplex PCR. The sample yields around 34,000 clones, roughly 80% seen once. The sample taken for sequencing was memory (CD45RA-) CD4+ T cells from blood. The receptors come from a human donor in good health.

The chain links TRBV15 to TRBJ1-3; maybe TRBD1 (5 bases). V gave up 8 bases and J gave up 1 base, with 15 bases separating them. Germline values: CDR1 LNHNV, CDR2 YYDKDF (reference sequence). The CDR3 totals 15 residues. The CDR3: CATARGGGSGNTIYF. The CDR3 coding sequence is TGTGCCACCGCCCGGGGCGGGGGATCTGGAAACACCATATATTTT.

J is TRBJ1-2 and V is TRBV2; the D gene is possibly TRBD1 (5 bases). CDR1 is SNHLY and CDR2 is FYNNEI in the germline V gene. V lost 6 bases, J lost 9 bases, and 23 bases lay in between. The CDR3 totals 15 residues. CDR3 in DNA: TGTGCCAGCAGGCCTCTGGGGGGAAGTGTTTTGCGCTACACCTTC. It specifies CASRPLGGSVLRYTF.

This chain connects TRBV9 to TRBJ2-1; 9 positions agree with TRBD1. The CDR3 is 15 amino acids. Unmatched junction bases numbered 9, after V lost 3 bases and J lost 8 bases. Looked up from germline, CDR1 is SGDLS and CDR2 is YYNGEE. The CDR3 protein is CASSATGGLKDEQFF. The CDR3 DNA sequence: TGTGCCAGCAGCGCGACAGGGGGTTTAAAGGATGAGCAGTTCTTC.

The chain employs TRBV6-5 and TRBJ2-1; D may be TRBD2 (5 bases). Per germline, CDR1 MNHEY and CDR2 SVGAGI. The CDR3 covers 16 residues. The V and J ends lost 1 base and 0 bases respectively, with 10 bases between them. The CDR3 DNA reads as TGTGCCAGCAGTTACTACCTAACTAGCTCCTACAATGAGCAGTTCTTC. It translates to CASSYYLTSSYNEQFF.

The CDR3 coding sequence is TGTGCCAGCAGCTTTGATATAGGGGCGGGGAACACTGAAGCTTTCTTT. Translation: CASSFDIGAGNTEAFF. V and J are TRBV5-6 and TRBJ1-1; D might be TRBD1 (5 bases). Germline CDR1 and CDR2: SGHDT and YYEEEE. The CDR3 has 16 residues. Trimming stripped 2 bases from V and 1 base from J, with 15 bases between.

V is TRBV27 and J is TRBJ2-2, with D unclear. CDR3 length equals 14 residues. Trimming pared 5 bases from V and 5 bases from J, leaving 12 bases between. Germline V gene sequence: CDR1 MNHEY, CDR2 SMNVEV (reference sequence). Here the CDR3 reads CASSRVAGTGELFF. In DNA form, the CDR3 reads TGTGCCAGCAGTCGGGTAGCAGGAACCGGGGAGCTGTTTTTT.

V is TRBV6-1 and J is TRBJ2-7; TRBD2 aligns across 8 bases. With 7 bases clipped from V and 5 bases from J, the junction kept 7 bases outside the gene matches. Germline lookup yields CDR1 MNHNS and CDR2 SASEGT. The CDR3 has 13 residues. The CDR3 DNA sequence: TGTGCCAGCATCCCCAGCGGGAGCCACGAGCAGTACTTC. Translating gives CASIPSGSHEQYF.

The table lists this clone with a few counts. J is TRBJ1-1 and V is TRBV6-5; a possible D gene is TRBD1 (6 bases). The V gene lost 6 bases and the J gene lost 4 bases, with 12 bases spanning the gap. This CDR3 is built from 13 residues. Per germline, CDR1 MNHEY and CDR2 SVGAGI. The CDR3 spells CASRGAPGTEAFF. The CDR3 DNA follows: TGTGCCAGCAGGGGGGCCCCGGGCACTGAAGCTTTCTTT.

This clone was picked up one time. The genes are TRBV9 and TRBJ2-5; TRBD2 matches 12 bases. Per the germline V gene, CDR1 is SGDLS and CDR2 is YYNGEE. The junction had 8 bases not matched to a gene; V was cut back by 4 bases and J by 4 bases. The CDR3 is 16 amino acids. CDR3 sequence reads: CASSSRTSGKLETQYF. The CDR3 DNA follows: TGTGCCAGCAGCTCTCGGACTAGCGGGAAGTTAGAGACCCAGTACTTC.

This chain connects TRBV7-9 to TRBJ1-4; no clear D gene. From germline, CDR1 is SEHNR and CDR2 FQNEAQ (reference sequence). The CDR3 has 13 amino acids. Trimming took off 1 base at V and 7 bases at J, with 7 bases between the two ends. In DNA form, the CDR3 reads TGTGCCAGCAGCTTAGGGCCGGGTGAAAAACTGTTTTTT. As protein: CASSLGPGEKLFF.

The rearrangement links TRBV6-5 to TRBJ2-3, with TRBD2 identical over 8 bases. The V gene's germline CDR1 is MNHEY and CDR2 SVGAGI. The CDR3 loop spans 15 amino acids. Germline trimming cut 11 bases from V and 0 bases from J; bases unmatched to any gene: 10. CDR3 coding DNA: TGTGCCGTGGGGGGCGCGGGGGGCAGCACAGATACGCAGTATTTT. As protein: CAVGGAGGSTDTQYF.